These 22 T cell receptor beta chains share one sample of origin, sequenced in a study of T cell repertoires in cytomegalovirus infection. Their antigens remain unidentified. TCRdb redid the calling of the reads with MiXCR, one entry per CDR3 protein. The sample holds under 850,000 distinct CDR3 sequences, around a third seen once. Here the sequenced sample was cultured PBMCs, taken from culture after CMV antigen stimulation. The receptors were sampled from a human donor in good health (CMV status not recorded). Some clones in this sample may be carry-over from other donors' samples.

The chain couples TRBV6-1 to TRBJ1-5, with no clear D. Per germline, CDR1 MNHNS and CDR2 SASEGT. There are 14 residues in the CDR3. V was pared by 4 bases and J by 4 bases, with 11 bases between. The CDR3 bases are TGTGCCAGCAGTGGGAGACGCCTAAATCAGCCCCAGCATTTT. This sequence encodes CASSGRRLNQPQHF.

V gene TRBV7-2 combines with J gene TRBJ2-7, with D tentatively TRBD2 (6 bases). The CDR3 consists of 12 residues. The germline V gene encodes CDR1 SGHTA and CDR2 FQGNSA. Trimming took 4 bases from V and 4 from J, leaving 8 bases between them. The CDR3 DNA reads as TGTGCCAGCAGCTCTAGCGTGTACGAGCAGTACTTC. Translated: CASSSSVYEQYF.

This clonotype was recorded many times. J is TRBJ2-3 and V is TRBV7-2; no clear D gene. Trimming stripped 3 bases from V and 2 bases from J, with 9 bases between. CDR1 SGHTA and CDR2 FQGNSA come from the germline V gene. The CDR3 totals 14 residues. The CDR3: CASSFMGTTDTQYF. CDR3 nucleotide sequence: TGTGCCAGCAGCTTCATGGGAACCACAGATACGCAGTATTTT.

This chain connects TRBV10-3 to TRBJ2-3; no reliable D call. CDR1 is ENHRY and CDR2 is SYGVKD in the germline V gene. V shed 0 bases and J shed 5 bases, with 6 bases lying between them. The CDR3 is 13 amino acids. This CDR3 reads CAISESPIDTQYF. The CDR3 bases are TGTGCCATCAGTGAGTCCCCGATAGATACGCAGTATTTT.

The chain recombines TRBV12-3 or TRBV12-4 with TRBJ1-1; a weak D match, TRBD1 (5 bases). The CDR3 runs 15 residues. Trimming took off 2 bases at V and 1 base at J, with 11 bases between the two ends. In DNA form, the CDR3 reads TGTGCCAGCAGTTTATTTTGGGGGGGGAACACTGAAGCTTTCTTT. The encoded protein is CASSLFWGGNTEAFF.

CDR3 sequence: CASRDGGELGDNEQFF. In DNA form, the CDR3 reads TGTGCCAGCAGGGACGGAGGTGAGCTCGGGGACAATGAGCAGTTCTTC. The rearrangement uses TRBV27 and TRBJ2-1, with D possibly TRBD2 on 5 matching bases. V lost 6 bases and J lost 5, with 20 bases in between. CDR1 MNHEY and CDR2 SMNVEV come from the germline V gene (reference sequence). The CDR3 consists of 16 residues.

This clonotype was counted between two and nine times. V is TRBV28 and J is TRBJ1-5; no definite D call. This CDR3 contains 15 residues. Deletions cut 6 bases from V and 1 base from J, with 13 bases between. From germline, CDR1 is MDHEN and CDR2 SYDVKM. CDR3 residues: CASSPSQFSNQPQHF. The CDR3 DNA reads TGTGCCAGCAGCCCATCGCAGTTCAGCAATCAGCCCCAGCATTTT.

The genes are TRBV29-1 and TRBJ2-7; 7 positions agree with TRBD1. CDR1 is SQVTM and CDR2 is ANQGSEA in the germline V gene. CDR3 length: 12 residues. Losses at the gene ends were 3 bases for V and 5 bases for J; bases not matched to a gene: 4. This CDR3 is CSVEHRGNEQYF. The CDR3 DNA reads as TGCAGCGTTGAGCACAGGGGAAACGAGCAGTACTTC.

The rearrangement links TRBV7-9 to TRBJ2-3; 10 nucleotides align to TRBD1. The germline CDR1 and CDR2 sequences are SEHNR and FQNEAQ (reference sequence). V dropped 5 bases and J dropped 2; count of bases not matched to a gene: 10. The CDR3 totals 17 residues. The CDR3 region has the DNA TGTGCCAGCAGCCCTCCGGACAGGGGGTCATACACAGATACGCAGTATTTT. Residues: CASSPPDRGSYTDTQYF.

V usage is TRBV7-4 and J usage is TRBJ2-5; D gene ambiguous. V dropped 5 bases and J dropped 0 bases, with 13 bases sitting between them. CDR3 length equals 15 residues. In germline, CDR1 is SGHVT, CDR2 SQSDAQ. This CDR3 is CASSPFGRDQETQYF. For the CDR3, the DNA is TGTGCCAGCAGCCCCTTCGGACGGGACCAAGAGACCCAGTACTTC.

The chain couples TRBV9 to TRBJ2-3; TRBD2 matches at 7 bases. CDR3 size: 13 residues. V gave up 10 bases and J gave up 1 base; unmatched junction bases: 6. CDR1 is SGDLS and CDR2 is YYNGEE in the germline V gene. The CDR3 DNA follows: TGTGCCTCGGCCACTAGCGGCACAGATACGCAGTATTTT. Protein: CASATSGTDTQYF. The full variable domain, its missing parts supplied by reference TRBV9 and TRBJ2-3, is DSGVTQTPKHLITATGQRVTLRCSPRSGDLSVYWYQQSLDQGLQFLIQYYNGEERAKGNILERFSAQQFPDLHSELNLSSLELGDSALYFCASATSGTDTQYFGPGTRLTVL.

This clonotype has at least ten counts. The chain couples TRBV12-3 or TRBV12-4 to TRBJ2-1; D uncertain. The CDR3 consists of 9 residues. Trimming took 3 bases from V and 12 from J, leaving 3 bases between them. The CDR3 coding sequence is TGTGCCAGCAGTTTGATGCAGTTCTTC. It encodes CASSLMQFF.

This rearrangement joins TRBV15 to TRBJ1-1; 8 bases map to TRBD1. The length of the CDR3 is 13 residues. In germline, CDR1 is LNHNV, CDR2 YYDKDF (reference sequence). V lost 8 bases and J lost 2; bases outside the gene matches: 4. This chain's CDR3 is CATLGQGNTEAFF. The CDR3 DNA follows: TGTGCCACCCTCGGACAGGGAAACACTGAAGCTTTCTTT.

This clonotype was found once. The chain combines TRBV6-2 or TRBV6-3 with TRBJ2-3; D remains ambiguous. V was shortened by 8 bases and J by 4 bases, with 13 bases between the two germline ends. Germline CDR1 is MNHEY and CDR2 is SVGEGT. The CDR3 extends over 13 amino acids. This chain's CDR3 is CASEQSSADTQYF. CDR3 in DNA: TGTGCCAGCGAGCAGTCGTCGGCAGATACGCAGTATTTT.

This chain joins TRBV15 and TRBJ2-1; 8 nucleotides line up with TRBD2. This CDR3 has 15 amino acids. Germline-derived CDR1 and CDR2 are LNHNV and YYDKDF (reference sequence). V gave up 2 bases and J gave up 9 bases; unmatched junction bases: 9. DNA for the CDR3: TGTGCCACCAGCAGATTCTTACTAGCGGAGACTGAGCAGTTCTTC. Protein: CATSRFLLAETEQFF.

The sample holds one count of this clonotype. The chain couples TRBV4-1 to TRBJ2-1; TRBD2 matches at 14 bases. Germline CDR1 is MGHRA and CDR2 is YSYEKL. Germline trimming cut 3 bases from V and 7 bases from J; bases unmatched to any gene: 11. The CDR3 extends over 18 amino acids. The CDR3 sequence is CASSQPGLAGVVLNEQFF. The CDR3 DNA reads as TGCGCCAGCAGCCAGCCGGGACTAGCGGGGGTCGTCTTGAATGAGCAGTTCTTC.

The chain recombines TRBV2 with TRBJ2-5; 7 nucleotides agree with TRBD1. Per germline, CDR1 SNHLY and CDR2 FYNNEI. J gave up 5 bases and V 10 bases, and 16 bases lay outside the gene matches. CDR3 length equals 15 residues. CDR3 region: CATWAGTAKAETQYF. The CDR3 region has the DNA TGTGCCACCTGGGCCGGGACAGCGAAGGCGGAGACCCAGTACTTC.

The CDR3 sequence is CASSPSAVLTGELFF. CDR3 DNA: TGTGCCAGCAGCCCGTCCGCGGTACTCACCGGGGAGCTGTTTTTT. The chain is built from TRBV4-2 and TRBJ2-2; D not certain. Per the germline V gene, CDR1 is LGHNA and CDR2 is YNFKEQ. This CDR3 has 15 residues. Trimming stripped 4 bases from V and 4 bases from J, with 13 bases between.

V gene TRBV7-6 combines with J gene TRBJ1-2; D possibly corresponds to TRBD1 (5 bases). This CDR3 region has 13 residues. The V end lost 5 bases, the J end lost 4 bases, and 11 bases lay between the germline ends. The germline CDR1 and CDR2 sequences are SGHVS and FNYEAQ. The DNA of the CDR3 is TGTGCCAGCAGCCCAGGGATTCCCTATGGCTACACCTTC. The encoded protein is CASSPGIPYGYTF.

The sample holds a few counts of this clonotype. This sequence joins TRBV28 and TRBJ2-1; D possibly matches TRBD1 or TRBD2 (6 bases each). This CDR3 region has 17 residues. Deletions cut 7 bases from V and 8 bases from J, with 27 bases between. CDR1 is MDHEN and CDR2 is SYDVKM in the germline V gene. CDR3 sequence reads: CASTPRGVTRRWHEQFF. The CDR3 nucleotides read TGTGCCAGCACCCCGAGGGGGGTTACGCGGAGGTGGCATGAGCAGTTCTTC. The full variable domain, in which reference TRBV28 and TRBJ2-1 provide the parts outside the CDR3, is DVKVTQSSRYLVKRTGEKVFLECVQDMDHENMFWYRQDPGLGLRLIYFSYDVKMKEKGDIPEGYSVSREKKERFSLILESASTNQTSMYLCASTPRGVTRRWHEQFFGPGTRLTVL.

The chain is built from TRBV7-2 and TRBJ1-6, with D possibly being TRBD1 (5 bases). Deletions cut 5 bases from V and 7 bases from J, with 18 bases between. Germline V gene data show CDR1 as SGHTA and CDR2 as FQGNSA. The CDR3 is made up of 16 amino acids. The CDR3 bases are TGTGCCAGCAGCCCCCGGGACCCCCTGCTAAATTCACCCCTCCACTTT. Protein: CASSPRDPLLNSPLHF.

This chain connects TRBV5-6 to TRBJ1-4; D gene ambiguous. There are 15 residues in the CDR3. V lost 3 bases to trimming and J lost 8 bases, with 17 bases between them. CDR1 is SGHDT, CDR2 YYEEEE, per germline. CDR3 in amino acids: CASSSQASPTEKLFF. CDR3 nucleotide sequence: TGTGCCAGCAGCTCCCAAGCGAGCCCTACGGAAAAACTGTTTTTT.